One and the same sample provided the 27 T cell receptor beta chains below, sequenced in a study of response to subunit inactivated influenza vaccine. A single record per CDR3 protein comes from TCRdb applying MiXCR to the RT-PCR reads. The sample includes some 520,000 distinct CDR3 sequences, approximately 16% of them seen just once. This sample comprised CD4+ T cells sorted from PBMCs, obtained around 25 months after vaccination. The source is a man aged 50-75 years who received an inactivated influenza vaccine.

The chain uses TRBV5-1 and TRBJ2-1; D is unresolved. CDR3 length: 12 amino acids. V gave up 4 bases and J gave up 4 bases, with 6 bases separating them. CDR1 SGHRS and CDR2 YFSETQ come from the germline V gene. The CDR3 coding sequence is TGCGCCAGCAGCGACACATACAATGAGCAGTTCTTC. Its protein product is CASSDTYNEQFF.

The chain couples TRBV3-1 to TRBJ1-1; D is unresolved. The CDR3 contains 14 residues. Trimming shortened V by 3 bases and J by 1 base, and 9 bases separated the two germline ends. The germline gives CDR1 LGHDT, CDR2 YNNKEL (reference sequence). CDR3 DNA: TGTGCCAGCAGCCATAGGACTGCGAACACTGAAGCTTTCTTT. As protein: CASSHRTANTEAFF.

In this sample, this clonotype turned up a few times. The J gene is TRBJ1-1, the V gene TRBV5-1; TRBD1 might be the D (5 bases). This CDR3 has 14 residues. Germline V gives CDR1 SGHRS, CDR2 YFSETQ. Trimming shortened V by 4 bases and J by 4 bases, and 14 bases separated the two germline ends. The CDR3 is CASSPGGVGTEAFF. CDR3 DNA: TGCGCCAGCAGCCCGGGGGGGGTTGGCACTGAAGCTTTCTTT.

This clonotype was detected ten times or more. The V and J genes are TRBV9 and TRBJ1-1; unclear D gene. V lost 0 bases to trimming and J lost 1 base, with 4 bases between them. Germline assignment: CDR1 SGDLS and CDR2 YYNGEE. The CDR3 totals 13 residues. The CDR3 DNA sequence: TGTGCCAGCAGCGTAGACGGGAACACTGAAGCTTTCTTT. It encodes CASSVDGNTEAFF. Full variable domain (remainder filled in from reference TRBV9 and TRBJ1-1): DSGVTQTPKHLITATGQRVTLRCSPRSGDLSVYWYQQSLDQGLQFLIQYYNGEERAKGNILERFSAQQFPDLHSELNLSSLELGDSALYFCASSVDGNTEAFFGQGTRLTVV.

With respect to this clonotype: A single base separates this from a much larger clone, so it may be a read error. This chain connects TRBV28 to TRBJ2-7; perhaps TRBD2 as D (6 bases). Germline values: CDR1 MDHEN, CDR2 SYDVKM. The CDR3 extends over 15 amino acids. Here the CDR3 reads CASSGGGSGNYEQNF. CDR3 sequence (DNA): TGTGCCAGCAGTGGCGGTGGTAGCGGAAACTACGAGCAGAACTTC.

V is TRBV9 and J is TRBJ1-6, with a weak D call TRBD1 (5 bases). Trimming stripped 0 bases from V and 7 bases from J, with 8 bases between. CDR1 and CDR2 (germline): SGDLS, YYNGEE. CDR3 length: 14 amino acids. The CDR3 DNA sequence: TGTGCCAGCAGCGTAGAGACAGAAAATTCACCCCTCCACTTT. Its translation: CASSVETENSPLHF.

This clonotype appeared many times. The chain has TRBV18 and TRBJ2-2, with D possibly being TRBD1 or TRBD2 (5 bases each). This CDR3 spans 14 amino acids. Trimming left V 2 bases short and J 4 bases short, with 8 bases between. Germline assignment: CDR1 KGHSH and CDR2 LQKENI. The CDR3 here is CASSPGGSTGELFF. DNA for the CDR3: TGTGCCAGCTCACCAGGGGGAAGCACCGGGGAGCTGTTTTTT.

CDR3 in DNA: TGTGCCAGCAGCCAAGATTCGGAACAAGAGACCCAGTACTTC. Amino acid sequence: CASSQDSEQETQYF. The V and J genes are TRBV4-2 and TRBJ2-5; D is uncertain. Per germline, CDR1 LGHNA and CDR2 YNFKEQ. The V gene lost 0 bases and the J gene lost 2 bases, with 7 bases spanning the gap. There are 14 residues in the CDR3.

This clonotype has just a few counts. This sequence joins TRBV4-1 and TRBJ2-2; D call uncertain. The CDR3 is 12 residues long. CDR1 is MGHRA and CDR2 is YSYEKL in the germline V gene. V lost 6 bases to trimming and J lost 2 bases, with 4 bases between them. The CDR3 DNA reads as TGCGCCAGCAGGGACAACACCGGGGAGCTGTTTTTT. This sequence encodes CASRDNTGELFF.

In this sample, this clonotype turned up a few times. The V gene is TRBV11-2, the J gene TRBJ2-1; 14 bases align to TRBD2. J lost 8 bases, V lost 3 bases, and 12 bases had no gene match. This CDR3 region has 18 residues. Germline assignment: CDR1 SGHAT and CDR2 FQNNGV. The CDR3 reads CASSLGPPGLAGEDEQFF. The CDR3 nucleotides read TGTGCCAGCAGCTTGGGCCCTCCGGGACTAGCGGGAGAGGATGAGCAGTTCTTC.

This clonotype came up a few times. The genes are TRBV12-3 or TRBV12-4 and TRBJ2-3; weak D call: TRBD1 (6 bases). V shed 6 bases and J shed 4 bases, with 14 bases lying between them. The CDR3 extends over 14 amino acids. The CDR3 bases are TGTGCCAGCAGCCCCACTACAGGGCCAGATACGCAGTATTTT. Protein: CASSPTTGPDTQYF.

A few counts support this clonotype. The CDR3 region is CASAPGPINYGYTF. CDR3 coding DNA: TGTGCCAGTGCCCCGGGACCGATCAACTATGGCTACACCTTC. The chain combines TRBV28 with TRBJ1-2; perhaps TRBD1 as D (5 bases). The CDR3 covers 14 residues. Trimming left V 9 bases short and J 2 bases short, with 16 bases between. Germline CDR1 reads MDHEN; CDR2 reads SYDVKM.

This clonotype has a handful of counts. The J gene is TRBJ2-7, the V gene TRBV10-3; TRBD1 matches at 7 bases. Germline values: CDR1 ENHRY, CDR2 SYGVKD. This CDR3 is built from 15 residues. V gave up 4 bases and J gave up 4 bases; unmatched junction bases: 10. The CDR3 here is CAISGSQGKGYEQYF. Written as DNA, the CDR3 is TGTGCCATCAGTGGCTCACAGGGGAAAGGGTACGAGCAGTACTTC.

This chain links TRBV20-1 with TRBJ2-5, with 9 positions matching TRBD2. The junction had 9 bases not matched to a gene; V was cut back by 1 base and J by 0 bases. The CDR3 totals 17 residues. Germline assignment: CDR1 DFQATT and CDR2 SNEGSKA (reference sequence). CDR3 region: CSARGLAGEVYQETQYF. CDR3 in DNA: TGCAGTGCTAGAGGATTAGCGGGGGAGGTTTACCAAGAGACCCAGTACTTC.

This clonotype was seen at least ten times. V and J are TRBV4-2 and TRBJ2-3; D gene uncertain. Trimming removed 3 bases at V and 2 bases at J, with 15 bases between. Per the germline V gene, CDR1 is LGHNA and CDR2 is YNFKEQ. This CDR3 spans 16 amino acids. CDR3 sequence (DNA): TGTGCCAGCAGCCAGGCCGGTACGGATATCACAGATACGCAGTATTTT. Translated, it gives CASSQAGTDITDTQYF.

A few counts support this clonotype. V and J are TRBV4-3 and TRBJ1-2, with D possibly matching TRBD1 (6 bases). This CDR3 has 16 amino acids. CDR1 LGHNA and CDR2 YSLEER come from the germline V gene. V dropped 0 bases and J dropped 2 bases, with 13 bases sitting between them. The CDR3 region is CASSQEYRVPNYGYTF. Written as DNA, the CDR3 is TGCGCCAGCAGCCAAGAATACAGGGTCCCCAACTATGGCTACACCTTC.

This rearrangement joins TRBV6-5 to TRBJ2-7; 7 bases line up with TRBD1. Germline assignment: CDR1 MNHEY and CDR2 SVGAGI. This CDR3 is built from 15 residues. Losses at the gene ends were 0 bases for V and 4 bases for J; bases not matched to a gene: 6. As DNA, the CDR3 is TGTGCCAGCAGTTACTCCCACAGGGGAAGGTACGAGCAGTACTTC. Amino acids: CASSYSHRGRYEQYF.

The chain uses TRBV10-3 and TRBJ2-3, with D hard to call. The CDR3 has 14 residues. Trimming took 2 bases from V and 3 from J, leaving 9 bases between them. CDR1 is ENHRY and CDR2 is SYGVKD in the germline V gene. The CDR3 here is CAISEGEATDTQYF. The CDR3 nucleotides are TGTGCCATCAGTGAGGGAGAGGCAACAGATACGCAGTATTTT.

At least ten counts were recorded for this clonotype. The chain joins TRBV5-5 to TRBJ2-3; 11 bases match TRBD2. The CDR3 is 16 amino acids. The ends lost 3 bases at V and 0 bases at J; junction bases unmatched: 3. Germline lookup yields CDR1 SGHKS and CDR2 YYEKEE (reference sequence). In nucleotides, the CDR3 is TGTGCCAGCAGCTCAGGACTAGCGGGTAGCACAGATACGCAGTATTTT. Protein sequence: CASSSGLAGSTDTQYF.

This clonotype was recorded a few times. CDR3 sequence reads: CAIQRGSARTDTQYF. The CDR3 DNA reads as TGTGCCATCCAAAGGGGGTCCGCCCGCACAGATACGCAGTATTTT. This chain links TRBV7-9 with TRBJ2-3; a weak D match, TRBD1 (6 bases). Trimming removed 10 bases at V and 1 base at J, with 18 bases between. Germline V gene lookup returns CDR1 SEHNR and CDR2 FQNEAQ (reference sequence). The CDR3 is 15 residues long.

The V call is TRBV7-9, the J call TRBJ2-4; TRBD2 matches at 9 bases. CDR1 is SEHNR, CDR2 FQNEAQ, per germline (reference sequence). The V gene end was trimmed by 7 bases and the J gene end by 0 bases; junction bases not matched to a gene: 7. The CDR3 spans 16 residues. The CDR3 DNA follows: TGTGCCAGCACCCCGACTAGCGGACGAGCCAAAAACATTCAGTACTTC. This codes for CASTPTSGRAKNIQYF.

The rearrangement joins TRBV20-1 to TRBJ2-7; 8 bases agree with TRBD2. V trimming: 0 bases; J trimming: 3 bases; junction bases outside the gene matches: 1. The CDR3 loop spans 13 amino acids. Germline loops: CDR1 DFQATT, CDR2 SNEGSKA (reference sequence). The CDR3 DNA reads as TGCAGTGCTAGAGACCTAGCGGGCTACGAGCAGTACTTC. Residues: CSARDLAGYEQYF.

This clonotype was picked up a small number of times. The genes are TRBV20-1 and TRBJ2-1; no clear D. The CDR3 sequence is 13 residues long. Trimming removed 3 bases from V and 4 bases from J, with 10 bases in between. CDR1 is DFQATT, CDR2 SNEGSKA, per germline (reference sequence). CDR3 DNA sequence: TGCAGTGCTAGGTTCGGCAAATACAATGAGCAGTTCTTC. It translates to CSARFGKYNEQFF.

This clonotype came up a few times. This chain uses TRBV12-3 or TRBV12-4 with TRBJ2-2; 8 bases align to TRBD2. This CDR3 spans 17 amino acids. V trimming: 1 base; J trimming: 6 bases; junction bases outside the gene matches: 10. CDR3 coding DNA: TGTGCCAGCAGTTTAGGGGGACTAGTTGTTGGTCCCGGGGAGCTGTTTTTT. Translating it yields CASSLGGLVVGPGELFF.

This clonotype was seen a few times. The rearrangement uses TRBV7-2 and TRBJ2-3, with D perhaps being TRBD1 or TRBD2 (5 bases each). Germline assignment: CDR1 SGHTA and CDR2 FQGNSA. The CDR3 has 15 residues. Trimming cost V 5 bases and J 0 bases, with 12 bases left between them. This CDR3 reads CASSPRDGSTDTQYF. CDR3 DNA: TGTGCCAGCAGCCCCCGGGACGGAAGCACAGATACGCAGTATTTT.

This chain connects TRBV18 to TRBJ2-7; 7 bases map to TRBD1. The germline CDR1 and CDR2 sequences are KGHSH and LQKENI. CDR3 length: 16 residues. Losses at the gene ends were 2 bases for V and 0 bases for J; bases not matched to a gene: 7. The CDR3: CASSPGWDSSSYEQYF. The DNA for the CDR3 is TGTGCCAGCTCACCAGGGTGGGACAGCAGCTCCTACGAGCAGTACTTC.

Concerning this clonotype: The junction and the germline gene differ at one end; a read error may be behind it. The chain employs TRBV7-8 and TRBJ1-4, with D tentatively TRBD1 (6 bases). The CDR3 runs 15 residues. CDR1 is SGHVS, CDR2 FQNEAQ, per germline. The CDR3 spells CASSLGGAINDKLFF. The CDR3 DNA follows: TGTGCCAGCAGCTTAGGGGGGGCTATTAATGATAAACTGTTTTTT.